This T cell receptor (beta chain) was identified during a study of blood T cells in healthy people across ages. In its sample, this clonotype was seen a few times. Its antigen is undetermined. Study findings and constraints: CMV status of donors was unknown, possibly confounding expanded clonotype changes.

Combining a sample-barcoded 5' primer with a J-beta primer mix, a second PCR ran for roughly 7 to 12 cycles. TCRdb independently ran MiXCR on the 5' RACE reads; one entry per CDR3 protein. Altogether 550,000 to 650,000 distinct CDR3 sequences are present, about 27% being singletons, with the ten largest covering over 3.5%. In addition, the sample was reused for a study of T cells of mothers and their children.

The clonotype was recovered from a boy aged 2 to 10 in good health. The sample was blood.

In DNA, the CDR3 is TGTGCCAGCAGCCAGGCTAGCGGGGCATACGAGCAGTACTTC. Protein product: CASSQASGAYEQYF. The V gene is TRBV3-1, the J gene TRBJ2-5; the match to TRBD2 covers 9 bases. The DNA end lines up better with TRBJ2-7; the J call may be wrong. Germline CDR1 reads LGHDT; CDR2 reads YNNKEL (reference sequence). CDR3 length: 14 residues.